This T cell receptor (beta chain) comes out of a study of Tregs in tolerant kidney transplant recipients. Findings of the study overall: This study did not directly address biological reproducibility. Findings come from small patient numbers and require larger validation. Expanding Tregs on activated donor B cells appeared to best identify donor-specific TCRbeta clones.

Thawed PBMCs were FACS-sorted into unstimulated CD4+CD25+CD127- regulatory T cells, CD4+CD25- non-regulatory cells, CD4 and CD8 cells. Concerning this clone: The antigen remains unidentified.

Some clones are missing from TCRdb's copy, which holds only in-frame ones; the method was immunoSEQ multiplex PCR. The sample holds roughly 250,000 clones, roughly 80% seen once. V shed 5 bases, J shed 4 bases, and the junction held 3 bases outside the gene matches. The CDR3 extends over 16 amino acids. CDR1 KGHSH and CDR2 LQKENI come from the germline V gene. The rearrangement joins TRBV18 to TRBJ2-1, with 15 nucleotides matching TRBD2. This sequence was found in a human donor in good health. Sequencing was carried out using CD4+ T cells from blood. The CDR3 is CASSSGLAGGYNEQFF. Here the CDR3 DNA reads TGTGCCAGCTCATCCGGACTAGCGGGAGGGTACAATGAGCAGTTCTTC.